The present TCR beta chain was sequenced within a study of T cell repertoires in cytomegalovirus infection. In the study overall: TCR beta signatures that were public indicated CMV infection and matching HLA type.

A single record per CDR3 protein comes from TCRdb applying MiXCR to the reads. This table holds 400,000 to 550,000 distinct CDR3 sequences, roughly 12% found once. Overall study results and limits: Identification of carriers of CMV plus the relevant HLA was performed using cumulative public TCR beta family frequency.

J was trimmed by 13 bases and V by 4 bases; bases with no gene match: 6. CDR1 KGHDR and CDR2 SFDVKD come from the germline V gene. The CDR3 totals 13 residues. This clonotype occurred many times. Its antigen remains unidentified. The TCR originated in a human donor in good health (CMV status not recorded). Some clones in this sample may be carry-over from other donors' samples. The rearrangement links TRBV24-1 to TRBJ2-1; 10 positions agree with TRBD2. The sample taken for sequencing was PBMCs. The CDR3 DNA follows: TGTGCCACCAGTGAGTTGACTAGCGGGTTCCAGTTCTTC. Translated: CATSELTSGFQFF.